A single sample is the source of the 28 T cell receptor beta chains below, sequenced in a study of Graves' ophthalmopathy and Graves' hyperthyroidism. Investigators amplified TCR beta CDR3 regions from RNA transcripts. RT-PCR in the first round used HTBI primers; a second-round multiplex PCR followed. TCRdb called the multiplex PCR reads again in MiXCR, with one record for every CDR3 protein. The repertoire has fewer than 650,000 distinct CDR3 sequences, approximately 22% of them found once; the top ten carry approximately 7%. The sample taken for sequencing was peripheral blood. These receptors all stem from a woman between 18 and 30 years old with stable Graves' hyperthyroidism. Some clones in this sample may be carry-over from other donors' samples.

This clonotype was detected ten times or more. V is TRBV25-1 and J is TRBJ1-6, with D hard to call. This CDR3 region has 15 residues. The V end was cut by 2 bases, the J end by 5 bases, with 10 bases between. Germline V gives CDR1 MGHDK, CDR2 SYGVNS. The CDR3 region is CASSEQTAHNSPLHF. Here the CDR3 DNA reads TGTGCCAGCAGTGAACAAACTGCCCATAATTCACCCCTCCACTTT.

This rearrangement joins TRBV25-1 to TRBJ2-2; no definite D call. The CDR3 loop spans 15 amino acids. Trimming shortened V by 0 bases and J by 0 bases, and 5 bases separated the two germline ends. The germline V gene has CDR1 MGHDK and CDR2 SYGVNS. The CDR3 sequence: CASSEYGANTGELFF. In nucleotides, the CDR3 is TGTGCCAGCAGTGAATATGGGGCGAACACCGGGGAGCTGTTTTTT.

This clonotype occurred many times. V gene TRBV19 combines with J gene TRBJ1-1; D is perhaps TRBD1 (5 bases). The ends were cut back, 6 bases at V and 0 bases at J, with 11 bases in the middle. This CDR3 is built from 14 residues. Germline V CDR1 and CDR2: LNHDA, SQIVND (reference sequence). For the CDR3, the DNA is TGTGCCAGTAGGGGACGGCCCATGAACACTGAAGCTTTCTTT. Translation gives CASRGRPMNTEAFF. Based on the CDR3 plus reference TRBV19 and TRBJ1-1, the full variable domain is DGGITQSPKYLFRKEGQNVTLSCEQNLNHDAMYWYRQDPGQGLRLIYYSQIVNDFQKGDIAEGYSVSREKKESFPLTVTSAQKNPTAFYLCASRGRPMNTEAFFGQGTRLTVV.

This clonotype was seen once. The conserved phenylalanine or tryptophan is not found at the CDR3 terminus, so this likely reflects a read error. This chain connects TRBV12-3 or TRBV12-4 to TRBJ1-2, with D unresolved. This CDR3 is 14 amino acids long. Deletions cut 6 bases from V and 7 bases from J, with 18 bases between. The CDR3 DNA reads TGTGCCAGCAGACCGCAGGCGTGGGTTCCTGGCTACACCTAC. It encodes CASRPQAWVPGYTY.

The chain carries TRBV20-1 and TRBJ2-4; perhaps D is TRBD1 or TRBD2 (5 bases each). Trimming removed 6 bases from V and 0 bases from J, with 15 bases in between. Germline V lookup: CDR1 DFQATT, CDR2 SNEGSKA (reference sequence). This CDR3 comprises 15 residues. CDR3 DNA sequence: TGCAGTGCCAGGGAGCTGCACTTAGCCAAAAACATTCAGTACTTC. The encoded protein is CSARELHLAKNIQYF.

This clonotype occurred many times. The V call is TRBV5-1, the J call TRBJ1-1; D not certain. The CDR3 runs 14 residues. Germline V gene sequence: CDR1 SGHRS, CDR2 YFSETQ. The V end lost 3 bases, the J end lost 8 bases, and 17 bases lay between the germline ends. CDR3 DNA sequence: TGCGCCAGCAGCTCGACCTCTAATGGCCTAGAAGCTTTCTTT. Translating gives CASSSTSNGLEAFF.

This clonotype was recorded many times. J is TRBJ1-2 and V is TRBV20-1; 9 nucleotides match TRBD1. The ends lost 0 bases at V and 2 bases at J; junction bases unmatched: 4. Germline V gene sequence: CDR1 DFQATT, CDR2 SNEGSKA (reference sequence). The CDR3 runs 15 residues. The CDR3 loop is CSARDGGTGNYGYTF. CDR3 DNA sequence: TGCAGTGCTAGAGATGGTGGGACAGGGAACTATGGCTACACCTTC.

The sample holds many counts of this clonotype. This sequence joins TRBV28 and TRBJ1-6; D is possibly TRBD1 (5 bases). CDR3 length equals 17 residues. Germline loops: CDR1 MDHEN, CDR2 SYDVKM. V was pared by 5 bases and J by 0 bases, with 14 bases between. In DNA form, the CDR3 reads TGTGCCAGCAGTCCACAGGACGCGAGCTCCTATAATTCACCCCTCCACTTT. Amino acid sequence: CASSPQDASSYNSPLHF.

The chain is built from TRBV11-2 and TRBJ1-1, with a possible D match to TRBD1 (5 bases). The germline V and J ends were trimmed by 5 bases and 1 base, with 14 bases remaining between them. The CDR3 consists of 15 residues. Germline lookup yields CDR1 SGHAT and CDR2 FQNNGV. The CDR3 is CASSDIGAGNTEAFF. DNA for the CDR3: TGTGCCAGCAGCGATATCGGGGCAGGGAACACTGAAGCTTTCTTT.

This clonotype occurred a few times. This sequence joins TRBV30 and TRBJ1-1; 8 bases fit TRBD1. V lost 2 bases, J lost 0 bases, and 11 bases stayed unmatched. The germline CDR1 and CDR2 sequences are GTSNPN and SVGIG (reference sequence). CDR3 length equals 17 residues. DNA of the CDR3: TGTGCCTGGAGTATGGACAGGGCTGAAACCGTGAACACTGAAGCTTTCTTT. The encoded protein is CAWSMDRAETVNTEAFF.

The table lists this clonotype with many counts. The chain recombines TRBV28 with TRBJ2-3; tentative D call: TRBD1 (7 bases). CDR3 length equals 17 residues. CDR1 and CDR2 (germline): MDHEN, SYDVKM. V lost 6 bases to trimming and J lost 6 bases, with 25 bases between them. DNA of the CDR3: TGTGCCAGCAGCTTGTTGAGGGGGCGGGAATCGACCGATACGCAGTATTTT. Translation gives CASSLLRGRESTDTQYF.

This clonotype was observed many times. This chain joins TRBV6-5 and TRBJ1-2, with TRBD1 matching 9 bases. Germline V lookup: CDR1 MNHEY, CDR2 SVGAGI. This CDR3 has 15 residues. V gave up 6 bases and J gave up 5 bases; unmatched junction bases: 10. The CDR3 reads CASSTTGQGFYGYTF. The DNA of the CDR3 is TGTGCCAGCAGCACTACGGGACAGGGCTTTTATGGCTACACCTTC.

This clonotype was seen more than once but under ten times. At one end the junction does not follow the germline gene, possibly because of a read error. The CDR3 loop is CASSSGPGALIF. The CDR3 DNA reads as TGTGCCAGCAGTAGCGGTCCAGGGGCCCTAATCTTC. The J gene is TRBJ1-2, the V gene TRBV12-3 or TRBV12-4, with D perhaps TRBD1 (6 bases). This CDR3 is 12 amino acids long.

This clonotype showed up many times. The CDR3 is CASSLIVDQPQHF. The DNA for the CDR3 is TGTGCCAGCAGTTTAATCGTCGATCAGCCCCAGCATTTT. The genes are TRBV12-3 or TRBV12-4 and TRBJ1-5; D not resolved. There are 13 residues in the CDR3. V lost 2 bases, J lost 5 bases, and 7 bases lay in between.

This clonotype showed up many times. The chain links TRBV6-5 to TRBJ2-7, with D unclear. CDR1 and CDR2 (germline): MNHEY, SVGAGI. The CDR3 covers 11 residues. V was pared by 5 bases and J by 6 bases, with 8 bases between. Here the CDR3 reads CASSHLGEQYF. The CDR3 bases are TGTGCCAGCAGTCACCTCGGCGAGCAGTACTTC.

The chain combines TRBV27 with TRBJ2-7; 8 bases line up with TRBD1. CDR3 size: 14 residues. Germline V gene sequence: CDR1 MNHEY, CDR2 SMNVEV (reference sequence). V was clipped by 2 bases and J by 6 bases; unmatched bases: 6. The CDR3 is CASSLAAGGFEQYF. In nucleotides, the CDR3 is TGTGCCAGCAGTTTAGCGGCAGGGGGCTTCGAGCAGTACTTC.

This clonotype was picked up many times. The chain combines TRBV6-2 or TRBV6-3 with TRBJ1-2, with D possibly matching TRBD1 (6 bases). Germline CDR1 is MNHEY and CDR2 is SVGEGT. The CDR3 contains 18 residues. The ends were cut back, 4 bases at V and 1 base at J, with 22 bases in the middle. The CDR3 is CASSFLQGGLSNNYGYTF. The CDR3 nucleotides are TGTGCCAGCAGTTTTTTACAGGGCGGCCTCTCTAATAACTATGGCTACACCTTC.

The chain employs TRBV6-2 or TRBV6-3 and TRBJ2-7; D gene ambiguous. CDR1 is MNHEY and CDR2 is SVGEGT in the germline V gene. This CDR3 is 14 amino acids long. The V end lost 5 bases, the J end lost 0 bases, and 11 bases lay between the germline ends. CDR3 residues: CASSGLRSSYEQYF. In DNA form, the CDR3 reads TGTGCCAGCAGTGGGTTACGGAGCTCCTACGAGCAGTACTTC.

This chain links TRBV19 with TRBJ1-1; 7 bases fit TRBD1. V shed 4 bases, J shed 0 bases, and the junction held 8 bases outside the gene matches. The V gene's germline CDR1 is LNHDA and CDR2 SQIVND (reference sequence). The CDR3 has 16 amino acids. The CDR3, as DNA: TGTGCCAGTAGTACCCTCCGGACAGGACTGAACACTGAAGCTTTCTTT. It translates to CASSTLRTGLNTEAFF.

This clonotype was detected only once. This chain joins TRBV12-3 or TRBV12-4 and TRBJ1-5; D remains unclear. CDR3 size: 13 residues. The V end lost 6 bases, the J end lost 8 bases, and 14 bases lay between the germline ends. CDR3 sequence: CASSQNHREPQHF. The CDR3 nucleotides are TGTGCCAGCAGCCAAAACCACCGGGAGCCCCAGCATTTT.

The chain carries TRBV12-3 or TRBV12-4 and TRBJ1-2, with TRBD1 matching 11 bases. The V gene end was trimmed by 5 bases and the J gene end by 4 bases; junction bases not matched to a gene: 3. This CDR3 contains 14 residues. CDR3 nucleotides: TGTGCCAGCAGTGGGGGGACAGGGGGCTATGGCTACACCTTC. This sequence encodes CASSGGTGGYGYTF.

This clonotype has ten or more counts. This chain joins TRBV6-2 or TRBV6-3 and TRBJ2-2; TRBD2 is a possible D gene (7 bases). V lost 2 bases, J lost 8 bases, and 15 bases lay in between. The CDR3 spans 15 residues. Germline values: CDR1 MNHEY, CDR2 SVGEGT. The DNA of the CDR3 is TGTGCCAGCAGTTACGGTCGGGGGGCAGCAGGGGAGCTGTTTTTT. Residues: CASSYGRGAAGELFF.

This clonotype was recorded many times. CDR3: CASSPGYGGENYGYTF. The CDR3 nucleotides read TGTGCCAGCAGCCCCGGATATGGTGGAGAAAACTATGGCTACACCTTC. J is TRBJ1-2 and V is TRBV4-2, with D unresolved. The CDR3 runs to 16 residues. The germline V and J ends were trimmed by 4 bases and 2 bases, with 17 bases remaining between them. The germline V gene has CDR1 LGHNA and CDR2 YNFKEQ.

This clonotype has a count of ten or more. This chain joins TRBV5-1 and TRBJ2-6; no clear D gene. The CDR3 sequence is 15 residues long. Trimming removed 3 bases at V and 1 base at J, with 8 bases between. Germline lookup yields CDR1 SGHRS and CDR2 YFSETQ. DNA for the CDR3: TGCGCCAGCAGCTCCACGACATCTGGGGCCAACGTCCTGACTTTC. Protein product: CASSSTTSGANVLTF.

This clonotype came up many times. This chain connects TRBV6-5 to TRBJ1-1; 7 bases are shared with TRBD1. Germline loops: CDR1 MNHEY, CDR2 SVGAGI. This CDR3 contains 15 residues. Unmatched junction bases numbered 6, after V lost 3 bases and J lost 2 bases. The chain's CDR3 is CASSYRTGRNTEAFF. The CDR3 DNA reads as TGTGCCAGCAGTTATAGGACAGGACGCAACACTGAAGCTTTCTTT.

The V gene is TRBV29-1, the J gene TRBJ2-1; TRBD1 aligns across 7 bases. V lost 6 bases and J lost 5; bases outside the gene matches: 7. The length of the CDR3 is 13 residues. Germline CDR1 is SQVTM and CDR2 is ANQGSEA. The CDR3 DNA follows: TGCAGCGTAGAGGGGGCATTTAACAATGAGCAGTTCTTC. Translated, it gives CSVEGAFNNEQFF.

In this sample, this clonotype turned up a few times. The chain carries TRBV11-2 and TRBJ1-1; TRBD1 matches at 8 bases. The V segment lost 5 bases and the J segment 3 bases; nucleotides outside the gene matches: 5. Germline CDR1 and CDR2: SGHAT and FQNNGV. CDR3 length: 14 amino acids. The CDR3: CASSTMTGDTEAFF. The DNA for the CDR3 is TGTGCCAGCAGCACGATGACAGGGGACACTGAAGCTTTCTTT.

In this sample, this clonotype turned up a few times. The chain couples TRBV3-1 to TRBJ2-7, with TRBD2 as a possible D gene (5 bases). V was pared by 8 bases and J by 7 bases, with 33 bases between. The CDR3 contains 18 residues. The germline V gene encodes CDR1 LGHDT and CDR2 YNNKEL (reference sequence). For the CDR3, the DNA is TGTGCCAGCGGTGGACGAGCATCGAGGGAAGACAACGGGCGTGAGCAGTACTTC. Residues: CASGGRASREDNGREQYF.